One sample yielded the 7 T cell receptor beta chains listed below, sequenced in a study of blood T cell repertoires in COVID-19. Sequencing was performed with immunoSEQ multiplex PCR; in TCRdb, only in-frame clones are kept and a portion is missing. Of a few hundred thousand clones in the sample, 85% to 90% are singletons; the top ten hold 3.5% to 5%. Sequenced material: PBMCs or T cells enriched from blood (not recorded which). The receptors here all came from a woman younger than 30 with acute COVID-19.

The rearrangement joins TRBV2 to TRBJ1-4, with D perhaps TRBD1 (5 bases). V gave up 7 bases and J gave up 4 bases, with 13 bases separating them. CDR1 is SNHLY, CDR2 FYNNEI, per germline. The CDR3 has 14 residues. The CDR3 DNA sequence: TGTGCCAGCACCAGAGACAGAAATAATGAAAAACTGTTTTTT. Translation: CASTRDRNNEKLFF.

This chain connects TRBV21-1 to TRBJ1-1; the table gives TRBD1 as D, unverified against the DNA. TRBV21-1 is deemed a pseudogene. The CDR3 extends over 14 amino acids. CDR3 nucleotides: TGTGCCAGCCTTCGTGGGGGCCCCAACACTGAAGCTTTCTTT. It translates to CASLRGGPNTEAFF.

The genes are TRBV9 and TRBJ2-3, with a tentative D call TRBD1 (6 bases). Germline assignment: CDR1 SGDLS and CDR2 YYNGEE. This CDR3 has 14 amino acids. V dropped 4 bases and J dropped 5 bases, with 14 bases sitting between them. The CDR3 sequence is CASSPGQRGDTQYF. The CDR3 DNA sequence: TGTGCCAGCAGCCCCGGACAGCGAGGAGATACGCAGTATTTT.

The chain links TRBV28 to TRBJ1-2; the match to TRBD1 covers 10 bases. The trim removed 6 bases at V and 6 bases at J, leaving 7 bases unmatched. There are 14 residues in the CDR3. Germline CDR1 is MDHEN and CDR2 is SYDVKM. The CDR3 bases are TGTGCCAGCAGCCAGCCGGGACAGGGGAATGGCTACACCTTC. It yields the protein CASSQPGQGNGYTF.

The J gene is TRBJ1-2, the V gene TRBV30, with TRBD1 as a possible D gene (6 bases). V was pared by 1 base and J by 3 bases, with 12 bases between. Germline CDR1 reads GTSNPN; CDR2 reads SVGIG (reference sequence). This CDR3 has 14 amino acids. The chain's CDR3 is CAWSEQGLHYGYTF. The CDR3 DNA follows: TGTGCCTGGAGTGAACAGGGCCTCCACTATGGCTACACCTTC. Full variable domain (outside the CDR3, taken from reference TRBV30 and TRBJ1-2): SQTIHQWPATLVQPVGSPLSLECTVEGTSNPNLYWYRQAAGRGLQLLFYSVGIGQISSEVPQNLSASRPQDRQFILSSKKLLLSDSGFYLCAWSEQGLHYGYTFGSGTRLTVV.

V gene TRBV19 combines with J gene TRBJ1-1, with D perhaps matching TRBD1 (6 bases). Germline V gives CDR1 LNHDA, CDR2 SQIVND (reference sequence). The CDR3 contains 13 residues. V lost 3 bases to trimming and J lost 4 bases, with 9 bases between them. CDR3 DNA: TGTGCCAGTAGTATTTGGGGGCGCACTGAAGCTTTCTTT. Residues: CASSIWGRTEAFF. The full variable domain, its missing parts supplied by reference TRBV19 and TRBJ1-1, is DGGITQSPKYLFRKEGQNVTLSCEQNLNHDAMYWYRQDPGQGLRLIYYSQIVNDFQKGDIAEGYSVSREKKESFPLTVTSAQKNPTAFYLCASSIWGRTEAFFGQGTRLTVV.

CDR3 DNA: TGTGCCAGTAGTAGTATGATAGAGGCTTTCTTT. This gives the protein CASSSMIEAFF. The chain uses TRBV19 and TRBJ1-1; D remains ambiguous. The CDR3 consists of 11 residues. Germline V gene data show CDR1 as LNHDA and CDR2 as SQIVND (reference sequence). V was clipped by 4 bases and J by 11 bases, with 11 bases between them.